This T cell receptor beta chain was obtained from a study of cytomegalovirus exposure and HLA in healthy donors (dated by TCRdb to about 2017). As for the study more broadly: An earlier analysis of approximately 640 of the donors reported more than 250 Gb of sequence data and 100 million to 130 million unique TCR beta sequences from around 200 million T cells. About 310 gigabases of sequencing data and approximately 85 million unique TCR sequences were included in an early release covering 550 to 800 HLA-typed donors. Of the roughly 400 genotyped donors, approximately 83% fell in the genetic ancestry cluster associated with self-reported Caucasian donors. The aim of the study was to test whether cataloging public T cell receptors could identify signatures of past pathogen exposure. The study used immunosequencing to profile the T cell repertoires of several hundred subjects and linked those repertoires to cytomegalovirus serostatus. Besides the first cohort of around 700 subjects, a separate validation cohort made up of 120 different subjects was used. To predict cytomegalovirus infection status, the study brought together high-throughput TCR immunosequencing, statistical association of individual TCRs with disease status, and machine learning. To study patterns of TCR occurrence, a later analysis re-analyzed previously published TCR beta repertoires from more than 550 donors and added high-resolution HLA genotyping. The later analysis used no new phenotypic data to find candidate immune exposures, relying instead on TCR beta sequences and their occurrence across donors. In an earlier analysis of 587 of the donors, high-throughput TCR beta sequencing was used to judge whether each TCR beta V gene segment behaved as functional or pseudogenic. Donor age, sex, ethnicity and CMV serostatus were compiled alongside the repertoire data. In a later genetic analysis, genome-wide SNP genotypes for about three fifths of the 666 donors were used, and that subset was treated as a discovery cohort. All discovery cohort repertoires had been generated on a single sequencing platform. HLA typing covered class I and class II loci at four-digit resolution. The number of donors typed differed by locus, with about 629-630 for A, B, C, DRB1 and DQB1, roughly 520 for DQA1, some 570 for DPA1, and approximately 470 for DPB1. Five DR-DQ haplotypes were handled as single units for association and clustering because linkage in the cohort was strong. On average, around 240,000 unique TCR beta nucleotide sequences were sequenced per donor among 300 to 500 genotyped donors of the cohort, with around 19% of those sequences being non-productive. General conclusions and limits of the study: In an earlier analysis of about 600 of the donors, most TCR beta V segments appeared in productive rearrangements about 90% or about 30% of the time, broadly matching IMGT annotations. A further reported finding was that TCR beta sequences accurately predicted the HLA-A and HLA-B alleles for most subjects in the first cohort. According to the authors, the approach could potentially be generalized to other disease states and immunological phenotypes. The classifier was reported to diagnose cytomegalovirus status with high specificity and sensitivity in both the original and validation cohorts. The cohort was sequenced for TCR beta chains only, and without alpha or paired-chain data the features that could be detected were limited. Immune exposure information for the cohort was limited to CMV serostatus. In a later genetic analysis, a missense DCLRE1C variant was associated with V-gene and J-gene trimming of TCR beta chains, and the association was replicated in an independent cohort. A few of the identified cytomegalovirus-associated TCR beta chains were confirmed in vitro to be specific for cytomegalovirus antigens. Because counts were too low, seventeen rarely observed V segments, including chromosome 9 orphons, were excluded from the earlier analysis of some 540 of the donors. A later analysis found that most CMV-associated TCR beta chains appeared HLA-restricted, with HLA associations seemingly driven largely by CMV exposure. In a later analysis, HLA-associated TCR beta chains showed more clonal expansion and lower generation probabilities than non-associated chains that were equally common. According to a later analysis, parvovirus B19, influenza, CMV and Epstein-Barr virus appeared linked to several top co-occurrence clusters. The study listed 164 TCR beta chains as associated with cytomegalovirus. Some IMGT-functional V segments, including TRBV6-2 and TRBV6-3, could not be told apart with the 87-base-pair reads, so those segments were excluded. A later analysis found that TCR association rates varied across HLA loci, with DRB1 alleles showing the most associated TCRs and HLA-C alleles the fewest. A later genetic analysis reported fewer N-insertions in productive TCRs among donors in an Asian-associated ancestry cluster than the 666-donor mean. Most TCR sequences were seen in very few donors, while some public TCRs were found in many individuals. Roughly uniform sequencing depth across donors was assumed in presence/absence analyses, although this assumption may not hold. The sequencing pipeline was judged likely to have produced a cluster of highly shared sequence variants as a technical artifact. At a false discovery rate of 0.05, a later analysis linked about 16,000 TCR beta sequences to specific HLA alleles. When HLA alleles, especially DR and DQ, strongly co-occurred, attributing TCR associations to individual alleles was difficult. HLA typing was unavailable for some donors at each locus, so association tests used only the typed subset. Linkage disequilibrium might explain the correlated functional status among segregating V segments, but an unknown experimental factor could not be excluded.

This clone was counted a few times. What antigen it recognizes has not been identified. The sample holds no much larger clone one base away, and base qualities are not on file. The cohort comprised 670 or so healthy bone marrow donors. At the time of sampling, all cohort members were nominally healthy, though unrecorded immune exposures were likely present. The donor was CMV seronegative and belonged to the group of 350 or so seronegative cohort members. A peripheral blood sample was provided by each donor, and peripheral blood mononuclear cells were used for TCR beta sequencing. Genomic DNA extraction from the blood cell samples was performed with the Qiagen DNeasy Blood Extraction Kit. Per the germline V gene, SGHRS is the CDR1 and YFSETQ is the CDR2. V is trimmed back by 4 bases and J by 3 bases, and the junction contains 3 bases that no gene match accounts for. The CDR3 contains 15 residues, cysteine and phenylalanine counted. The sequence is cut down to CDR3 DNA, 45 bases in frame from base 1.

Libraries were prepared through the immunoSEQ multiplex PCR assay. For the multiplex PCR, a mixture combining 60 forward primers for TCR Vbeta segments and 13 reverse primers for TCR Jbeta segments was used. Amplification of the CDR3 region of rearranged TCR beta genes was performed with a multiplex PCR assay on genomic DNA. On the Illumina HiSeq System, the amplified TCR beta libraries were sequenced as 87-base-pair reads. Per the authors' processing: A later analysis counted approximately 76 million unique TCR beta chains across the 650 to 700 repertoires, and around 9.9 million of these chains were shared by at least two donors. Raw reads were error-corrected and collapsed into unique sequences by a nearest-neighbor algorithm in which closely related sequences were merged to remove PCR and sequencing errors. Alignment of CDR3 sequences to IMGT reference sequences was used to assign V, D and J gene segments. For a sequence to be retained, a match of at least six nucleotides to both a V gene segment and a J gene segment was required. A rearrangement counted as productive if the CDR3 had no stop codons and remained in frame with V and J, and every other rearrangement counted as non-productive. CDR3 was defined according to IMGT convention as the region running from the second conserved V-encoded cysteine to the conserved J-encoded phenylalanine. The earlier analysis of more than 450 of the donors excluded sequences that lacked an unambiguous match to a single V gene segment. An earlier analysis of about 600 of the donors called V segments functional above 56.7% productive rearrangements and segregating when the between-donor standard deviation exceeded 5%. To diagnose cytomegalovirus status from the catalog of TCR beta chain sequences, a statistical classification framework was built. A later analysis assigned V and J genes by comparing TCR nucleotide sequences with IMGT/GENE-DB human TR gene sequences. In a later analysis, CDR3 sequences and most-parsimonious VDJ recombination scenarios were assigned using the TCRdist pipeline. In a later analysis, each TCR beta chain was defined by its CDR3 amino acid sequence together with its V-gene family, and reads lacking a unique V-gene family were excluded. A later analysis removed 450 to 600 highly shared, low-generation-probability nucleotide sequences to deal with suspected cross-contamination and a sequencing artifact. In a later analysis, a clonal expansion index was calculated for each public chain from normalized within-repertoire ranks of inferred template counts. In a later analysis, generation probabilities were computed using a VDJ recombination model fitted to out-of-frame rearrangements, and the results were checked against IGoR. In a later analysis, hypergeometric tests were used to score TCR-TCR, TCR-HLA and TCR-CMV co-occurrence, with a repertoire-size bias correction applied to TCR pairs. To estimate false discovery rates, a later analysis permuted the HLA or CMV assignments 20 times. In a later analysis, co-occurring TCRs were grouped using DBSCAN, with TCRdist sequence similarity added in when clustering inside HLA-allele-positive subsets. Co-occurrence clustering excluded repertoires with fewer than 30,000 or more than 120,000 public chains, plus five with anomalous nucleotide sharing. Entries here come from immuneACCESS through TCRdb and include only in-frame sequences with V and J called. Some clones fail to appear in such tables; in the studies checked, an unresolved V gene covers under half of the shortfall, and the cause of the remainder is unknown. D and trimming were read from the DNA, whereas the V and J calls and clone size are those reported in that table. The sample includes 110,000 to 150,000 clones, with 76% observed a single time. The ten most abundant clones make up about 2% of the sample.

Sequences were obtained from PBMCs. This receptor was obtained from a middle-aged woman in good health and CMV-seronegative. The sequence joins TRBV5-1 to TRBJ2-1; 11 central nucleotides agree with TRBD1. The DNA sequence reads TGCGCCAGCAGCCAGGGACAGGGGGACTACAATGAGCAGTTCTTC. This sequence encodes CASSQGQGDYNEQFF.